This T cell receptor (beta chain) was identified in a study of Ad26.COV2.S vaccination and SARS-CoV-2 variants. Turning to the study itself: The COV1001 Ad26.COV2.S trial arm included the donor. The study gave Ad26.COV2.S intramuscularly, once or twice 56 days apart.

Of note for this clone: Its antigen is unidentified.

Study outcomes and limitations: Considerable breadth of spike-specific CD8+ and CD4+ T cell responses has reportedly been documented following vaccination. Vaccinees showed greater spike-specific TCR breadth than placebo recipients.

Treatment here: about 20 received Ad26.COV2.S at low or high dose, single or two shots; a few received placebo; per-sample allocation not given. Sampling took place 63 days after the first vaccine or placebo injection. Germline V gene sequence: CDR1 SGHDT, CDR2 YYEEEE. This CDR3 spans 12 amino acids. Trimming removed 2 bases at V and 5 bases at J, with 8 bases between. Sequenced by immunoSEQ multiplex PCR; TCRdb stores in-frame clones only, minus some. Seen here are about 680,000 clones, roughly nine tenths observed once, and the top ten hold around 1.5%. The input for sequencing was peripheral blood, taken in a trial of Ad26.COV2.S vaccine versus placebo. The chain combines TRBV5-6 with TRBJ2-7, with D maybe TRBD2 (5 bases). The receptor's source is a person aged 18-60 years who received the Ad26.COV2.S COVID-19 vaccine or a placebo. CDR3 DNA: TGTGCCAGCAGCTTTACTAGGGACGAGCAGTACTTC. Its protein is CASSFTRDEQYF.